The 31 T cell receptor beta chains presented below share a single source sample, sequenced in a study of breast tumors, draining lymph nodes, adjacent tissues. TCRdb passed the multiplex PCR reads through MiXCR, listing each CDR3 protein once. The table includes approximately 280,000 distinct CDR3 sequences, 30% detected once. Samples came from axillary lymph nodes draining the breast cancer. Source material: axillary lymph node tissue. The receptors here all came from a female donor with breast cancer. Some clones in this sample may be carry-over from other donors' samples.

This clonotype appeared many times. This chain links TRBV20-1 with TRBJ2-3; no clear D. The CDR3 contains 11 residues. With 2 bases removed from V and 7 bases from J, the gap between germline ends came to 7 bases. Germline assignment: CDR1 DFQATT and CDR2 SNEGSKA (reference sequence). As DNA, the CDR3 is TGCAGTGCTAGACCACGTTATACGCAGTATTTT. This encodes CSARPRYTQYF.

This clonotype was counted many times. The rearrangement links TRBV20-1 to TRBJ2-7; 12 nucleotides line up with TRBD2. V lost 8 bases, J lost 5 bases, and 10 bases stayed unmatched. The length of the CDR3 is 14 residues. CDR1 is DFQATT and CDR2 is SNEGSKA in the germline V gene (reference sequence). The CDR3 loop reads CSIRGLAGRDEQYF. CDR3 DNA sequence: TGCAGTATCCGCGGACTAGCGGGAAGGGACGAGCAGTACTTC.

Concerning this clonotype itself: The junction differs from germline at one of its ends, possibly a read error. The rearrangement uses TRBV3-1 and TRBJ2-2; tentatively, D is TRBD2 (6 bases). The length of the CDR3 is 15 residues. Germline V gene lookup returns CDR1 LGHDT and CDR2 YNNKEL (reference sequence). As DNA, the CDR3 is TGTGCCAGCAGCCAGAGGGACTTAGAACACCGGGGAGCTGTTTTT. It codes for CASSQRDLEHRGAVF.

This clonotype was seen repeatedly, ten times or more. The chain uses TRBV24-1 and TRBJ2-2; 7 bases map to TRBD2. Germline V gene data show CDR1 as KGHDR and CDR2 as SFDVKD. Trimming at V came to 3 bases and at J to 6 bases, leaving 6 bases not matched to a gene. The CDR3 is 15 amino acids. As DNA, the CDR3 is TGTGCCACCAGTGATCGCGGGAGTTTCGCCGGGGAGCTGTTTTTT. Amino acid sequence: CATSDRGSFAGELFF.

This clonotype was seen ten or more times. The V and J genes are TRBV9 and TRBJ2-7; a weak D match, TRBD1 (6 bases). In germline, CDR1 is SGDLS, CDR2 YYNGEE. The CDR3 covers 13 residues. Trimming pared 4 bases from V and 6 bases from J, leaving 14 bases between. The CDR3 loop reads CASSSSTGTEQYF. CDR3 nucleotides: TGTGCCAGCAGCTCCTCGACAGGAACCGAGCAGTACTTC. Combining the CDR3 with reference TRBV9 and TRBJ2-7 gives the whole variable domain DSGVTQTPKHLITATGQRVTLRCSPRSGDLSVYWYQQSLDQGLQFLIQYYNGEERAKGNILERFSAQQFPDLHSELNLSSLELGDSALYFCASSSSTGTEQYFGPGTRLTVT.

The CDR3 reads CAWSVLGSNQPQHF. The CDR3 DNA reads TGTGCCTGGAGTGTACTGGGATCCAATCAGCCCCAGCATTTT. The V call is TRBV30, the J call TRBJ1-5; no definite D call. The CDR3 is 14 amino acids. Trimming cost V 0 bases and J 3 bases, with 9 bases left between them. CDR1 and CDR2 from the germline V gene are GTSNPN and SVGIG (reference sequence).

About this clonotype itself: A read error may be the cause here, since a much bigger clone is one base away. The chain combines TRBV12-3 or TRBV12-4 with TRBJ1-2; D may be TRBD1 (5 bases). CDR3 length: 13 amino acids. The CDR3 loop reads CASGLLGGIGYTF. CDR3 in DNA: TGTGCCAGCGGTTTACTCGGGGGAATCGGCTACACCTTC.

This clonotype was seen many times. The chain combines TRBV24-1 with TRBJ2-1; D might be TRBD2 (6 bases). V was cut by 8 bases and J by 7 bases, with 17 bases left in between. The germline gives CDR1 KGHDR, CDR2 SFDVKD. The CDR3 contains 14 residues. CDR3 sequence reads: CATKASEGRNEQFF. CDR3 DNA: TGTGCCACCAAAGCTAGCGAGGGAAGGAATGAGCAGTTCTTC.

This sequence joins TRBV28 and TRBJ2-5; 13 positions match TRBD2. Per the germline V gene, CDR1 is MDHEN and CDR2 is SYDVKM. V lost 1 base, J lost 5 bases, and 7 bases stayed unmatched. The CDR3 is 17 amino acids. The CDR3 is CASSLSTSGRADETQYF. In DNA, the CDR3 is TGTGCCAGCAGTTTATCAACTAGCGGGAGGGCCGATGAGACCCAGTACTTC.

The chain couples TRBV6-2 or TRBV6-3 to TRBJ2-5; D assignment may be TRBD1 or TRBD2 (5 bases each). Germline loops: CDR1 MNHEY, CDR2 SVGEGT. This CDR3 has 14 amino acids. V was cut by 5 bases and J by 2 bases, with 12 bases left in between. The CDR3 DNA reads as TGTGCCAGCAGTCTAATGTGGGGGCAAGAGACCCAGTACTTC. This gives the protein CASSLMWGQETQYF.

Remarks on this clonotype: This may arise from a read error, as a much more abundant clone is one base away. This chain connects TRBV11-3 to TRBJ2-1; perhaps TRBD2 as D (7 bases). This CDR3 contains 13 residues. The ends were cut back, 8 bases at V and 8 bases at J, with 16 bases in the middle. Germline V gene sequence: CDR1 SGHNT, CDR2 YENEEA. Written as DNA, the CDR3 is TGTGCCAGCGGCAAGGCGGGGGCCGATGAGCAGTTCTTC. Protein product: CASGKAGADEQFF.

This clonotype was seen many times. The chain's CDR3 is CATSRDTGARGQFF. CDR3 nucleotide sequence: TGTGCCACCAGCAGAGATACGGGGGCGCGGGGGCAGTTCTTC. The chain is built from TRBV15 and TRBJ2-1, with D perhaps assigned TRBD1 or TRBD2 (6 bases each). Deletions cut 0 bases from V and 12 bases from J, with 15 bases between. The CDR3 runs 14 residues. Per the germline V gene, CDR1 is LNHNV and CDR2 is YYDKDF (reference sequence).

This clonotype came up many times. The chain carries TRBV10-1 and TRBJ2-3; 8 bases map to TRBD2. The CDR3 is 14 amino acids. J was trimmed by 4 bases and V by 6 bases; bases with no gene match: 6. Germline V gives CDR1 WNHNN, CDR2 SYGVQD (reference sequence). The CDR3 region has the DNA TGCGCCAGCAGAGTAGCGGGAAGGTCAGATACGCAGTATTTT. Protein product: CASRVAGRSDTQYF.

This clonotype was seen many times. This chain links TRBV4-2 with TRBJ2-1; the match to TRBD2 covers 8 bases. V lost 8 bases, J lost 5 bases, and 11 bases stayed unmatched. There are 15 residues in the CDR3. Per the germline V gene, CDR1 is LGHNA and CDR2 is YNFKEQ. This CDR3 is CASRAKSGRNNEQFF. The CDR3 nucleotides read TGTGCCAGCCGCGCTAAAAGCGGGAGAAACAATGAGCAGTTCTTC.

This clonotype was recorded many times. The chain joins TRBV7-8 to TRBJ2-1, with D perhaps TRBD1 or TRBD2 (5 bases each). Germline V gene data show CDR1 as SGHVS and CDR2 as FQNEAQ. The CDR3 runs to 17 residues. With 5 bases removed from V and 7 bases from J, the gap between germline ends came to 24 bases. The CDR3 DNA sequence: TGTGCCAGCAGCCTCGGGACGTTAACAACCCCCCTTAATGAGCAGTTCTTC. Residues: CASSLGTLTTPLNEQFF.

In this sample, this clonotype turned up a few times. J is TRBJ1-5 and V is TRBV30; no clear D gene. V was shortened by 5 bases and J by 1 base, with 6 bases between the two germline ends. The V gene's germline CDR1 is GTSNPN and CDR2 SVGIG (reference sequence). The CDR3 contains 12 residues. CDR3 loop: CAWGSSNQPQHF. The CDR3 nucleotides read TGTGCCTGGGGTTCGAGCAATCAGCCCCAGCATTTT.

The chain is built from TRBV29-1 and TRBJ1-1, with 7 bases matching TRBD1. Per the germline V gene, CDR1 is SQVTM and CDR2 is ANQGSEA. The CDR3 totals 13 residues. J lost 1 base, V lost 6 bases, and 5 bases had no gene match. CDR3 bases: TGCAGCGTCCTCCGGGACAGGAACACTGAAGCTTTCTTT. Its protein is CSVLRDRNTEAFF. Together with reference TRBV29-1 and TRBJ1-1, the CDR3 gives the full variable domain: SAVISQKPSRDICQRGTSLTIQCQVDSQVTMMFWYRQQPGQSLTLIATANQGSEATYESGFVIDKFPISRPNLTFSTLTVSNMSPEDSSIYLCSVLRDRNTEAFFGQGTRLTVV.

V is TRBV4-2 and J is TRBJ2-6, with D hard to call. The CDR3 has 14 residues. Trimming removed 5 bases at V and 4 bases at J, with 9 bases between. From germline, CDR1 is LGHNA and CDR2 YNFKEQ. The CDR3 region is CASSLTQGANVLTF. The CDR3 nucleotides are TGTGCCAGCAGCTTAACTCAGGGGGCCAACGTCCTGACTTTC.

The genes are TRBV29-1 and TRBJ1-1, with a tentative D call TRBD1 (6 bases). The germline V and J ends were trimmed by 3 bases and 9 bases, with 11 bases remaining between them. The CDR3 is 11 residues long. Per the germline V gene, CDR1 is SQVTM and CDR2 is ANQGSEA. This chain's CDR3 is CSVELGQQAFF. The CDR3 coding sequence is TGCAGCGTTGAGTTAGGACAGCAAGCTTTCTTT. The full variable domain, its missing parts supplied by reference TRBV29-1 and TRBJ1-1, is SAVISQKPSRDICQRGTSLTIQCQVDSQVTMMFWYRQQPGQSLTLIATANQGSEATYESGFVIDKFPISRPNLTFSTLTVSNMSPEDSSIYLCSVELGQQAFFGQGTRLTVV.

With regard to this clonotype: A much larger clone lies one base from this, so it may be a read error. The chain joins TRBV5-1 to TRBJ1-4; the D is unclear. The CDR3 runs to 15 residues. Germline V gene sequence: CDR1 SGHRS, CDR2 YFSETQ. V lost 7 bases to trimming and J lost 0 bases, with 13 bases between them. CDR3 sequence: CASGLQRATNEKLFF. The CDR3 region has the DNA TGCGCCAGCGGCCTACAGCGAGCAACTAATGAAAAACTGTTTTTT.

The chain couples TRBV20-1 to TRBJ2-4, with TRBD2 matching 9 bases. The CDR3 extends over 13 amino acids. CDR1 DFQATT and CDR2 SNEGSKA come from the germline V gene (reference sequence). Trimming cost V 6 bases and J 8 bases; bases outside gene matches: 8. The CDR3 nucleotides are TGCAGTGCCCTTAGCGGGAGCGGGGACATTCAGTACTTC. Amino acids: CSALSGSGDIQYF.

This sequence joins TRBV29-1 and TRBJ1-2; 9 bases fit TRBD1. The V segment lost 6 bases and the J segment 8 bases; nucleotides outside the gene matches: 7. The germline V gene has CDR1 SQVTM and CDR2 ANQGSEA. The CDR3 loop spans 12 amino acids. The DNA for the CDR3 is TGCAGCGTCACAGGGGGCGGTTGGGGCTACACCTTC. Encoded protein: CSVTGGGWGYTF.

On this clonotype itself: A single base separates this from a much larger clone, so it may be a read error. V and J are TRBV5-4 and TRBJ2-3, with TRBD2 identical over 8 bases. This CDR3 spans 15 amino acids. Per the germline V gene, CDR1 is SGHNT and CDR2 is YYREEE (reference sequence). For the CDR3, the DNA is TGTGCCAGCGGCTTGGGGGGACTAGGCACAGATACGCAGTATTTT. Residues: CASGLGGLGTDTQYF. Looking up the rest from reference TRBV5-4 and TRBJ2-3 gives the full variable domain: ETGVTQSPTHLIKTRGQQVTLRCSSQSGHNTVSWYQQALGQGPQFIFQYYREEENGRGNFPPRFSGLQFPNYSSELNVNALELDDSALYLCASGLGGLGTDTQYFGPGTRLTVL.

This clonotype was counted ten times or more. The CDR3 DNA follows: TGCGCCAGCAGCTTGCGGCCGGGATCCACAGATACGCAGTATTTT. Translation gives CASSLRPGSTDTQYF. The chain recombines TRBV5-1 with TRBJ2-3, with a possible D match to TRBD2 (5 bases). V gave up 1 base and J gave up 2 bases, with 11 bases separating them. The CDR3 is made up of 15 amino acids. Germline V lookup: CDR1 SGHRS, CDR2 YFSETQ.

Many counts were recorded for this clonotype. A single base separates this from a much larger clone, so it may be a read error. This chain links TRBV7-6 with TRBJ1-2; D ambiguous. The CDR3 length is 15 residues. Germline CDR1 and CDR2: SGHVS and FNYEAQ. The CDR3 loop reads CASSLRRDPWHGYPF. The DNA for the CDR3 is TGTGCCAGCAGCTTACGGAGGGATCCATGGCATGGCTACCCCTTC.

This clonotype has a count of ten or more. The CDR3 nucleotides are TGTGCCAGCAGTGCGGACAGGGGCCGAGGCTACACCTTC. It codes for CASSADRGRGYTF. The chain uses TRBV2 and TRBJ1-2; TRBD1 agrees at 9 bases. The CDR3 runs 13 residues. Germline CDR1 is SNHLY and CDR2 is FYNNEI. The J segment lost 8 bases and the V segment lost 4 bases, leaving 5 bases of the junction unmatched.

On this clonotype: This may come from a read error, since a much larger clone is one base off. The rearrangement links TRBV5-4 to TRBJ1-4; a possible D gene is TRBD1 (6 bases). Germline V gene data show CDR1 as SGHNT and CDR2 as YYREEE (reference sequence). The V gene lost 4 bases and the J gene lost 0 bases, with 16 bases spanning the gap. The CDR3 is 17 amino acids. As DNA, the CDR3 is TGTGCCAGCAGCGTGAGGACAGCTTTTACAACTAATGAAAAACTGTTTTTT. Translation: CASSVRTAFTTNEKLFF.

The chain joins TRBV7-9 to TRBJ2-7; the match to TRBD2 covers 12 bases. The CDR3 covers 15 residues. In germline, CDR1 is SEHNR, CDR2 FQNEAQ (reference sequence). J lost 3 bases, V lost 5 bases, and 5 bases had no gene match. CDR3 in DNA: TGTGCCAGCAGCGGCCTAGCGGGAGGGATCTACGAGCAGTACTTC. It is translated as CASSGLAGGIYEQYF. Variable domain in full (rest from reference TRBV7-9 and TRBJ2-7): DTGVSQNPRHKITKRGQNVTFRCDPISEHNRLYWYRQTLGQGPEFLTYFQNEAQLEKSRLLSDRFSAERPKGSFSTLEIQRTEQGDSAMYLCASSGLAGGIYEQYFGPGTRLTVT.

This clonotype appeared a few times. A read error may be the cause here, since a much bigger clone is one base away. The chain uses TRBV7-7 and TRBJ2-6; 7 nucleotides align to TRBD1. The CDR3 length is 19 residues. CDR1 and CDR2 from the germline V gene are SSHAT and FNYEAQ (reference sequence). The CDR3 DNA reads TGTGCTAGCAGCCCCACCCTAGGACAGGAACCCTCTGGGCCCAACGTCCTGACTTTC. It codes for CASSPTLGQEPSGPNVLTF.

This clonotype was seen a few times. The CDR3 nucleotides are TGTGCCAGTAGTATGGGAATATCCGTTGAAAACTACAATGAGCAGTTCTTC. Translated: CASSMGISVENYNEQFF. The chain joins TRBV19 to TRBJ2-1; no firm D call. CDR1 is LNHDA, CDR2 SQIVND, per germline (reference sequence). The V gene lost 3 bases and the J gene lost 3 bases, with 18 bases spanning the gap. This CDR3 comprises 17 residues.

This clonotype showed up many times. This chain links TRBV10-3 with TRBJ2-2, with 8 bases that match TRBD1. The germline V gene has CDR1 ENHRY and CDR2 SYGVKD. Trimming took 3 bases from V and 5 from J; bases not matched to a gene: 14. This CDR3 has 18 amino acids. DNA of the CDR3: TGTGCCATCAGTGAAACCGAATACCGGGACAGGTGGACCGGGGAGCTGTTTTTT. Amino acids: CAISETEYRDRWTGELFF.